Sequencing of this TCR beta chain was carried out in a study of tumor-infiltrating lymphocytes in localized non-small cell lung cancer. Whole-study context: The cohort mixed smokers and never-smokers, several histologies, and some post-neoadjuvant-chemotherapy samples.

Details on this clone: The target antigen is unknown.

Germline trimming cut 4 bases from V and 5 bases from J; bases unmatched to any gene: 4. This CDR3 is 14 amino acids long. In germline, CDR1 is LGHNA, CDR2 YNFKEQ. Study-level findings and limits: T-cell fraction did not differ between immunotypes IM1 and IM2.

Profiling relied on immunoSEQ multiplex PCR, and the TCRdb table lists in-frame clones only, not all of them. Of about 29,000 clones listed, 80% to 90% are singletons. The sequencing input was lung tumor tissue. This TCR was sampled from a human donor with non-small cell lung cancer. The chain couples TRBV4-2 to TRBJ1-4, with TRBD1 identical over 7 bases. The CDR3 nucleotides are TGTGCCAGCAGCCCCGGACAGGCGAATGAAAAACTGTTTTTT. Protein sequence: CASSPGQANEKLFF.